This T cell receptor beta chain was documented in a study of Tregs in tolerant kidney transplant recipients. On this clone: Its antigen is not identified.

Germline assignment: CDR1 SGHNT and CDR2 YYREEE (reference sequence). This CDR3 contains 16 residues. Trimming shortened V by 0 bases and J by 0 bases, and 13 bases separated the two germline ends. Whole-study findings and limits: Tregs expanded with activated donor B cells seemed most donor-specific. The small number of patients limits these findings pending further validation.

Unstimulated Tregs (CD4+CD25+CD127-) and CD4+CD25- non-Tregs were sorted from PBMCs. The method was immunoSEQ multiplex PCR; TCRdb's version includes in-frame clones alone and lacks a portion of them. Of about 46,000 clones listed, roughly 89% are singletons. Sequences were obtained from Tregs from blood. V is TRBV5-4 and J is TRBJ2-7, with D possibly TRBD2 on 5 matching bases. This sequence originates from a human donor in good health. The CDR3 region is CASSLAGGLSSYEQYF. DNA of the CDR3: TGTGCCAGCAGCTTGGCGGGCGGGCTGAGCTCCTACGAGCAGTACTTC.